This T cell receptor (beta chain) came from a study of early T cells in non-severe SARS-CoV-2 infection. Trimming cost V 5 bases and J 3 bases, with 5 bases left between them. The CDR3 runs to 11 residues. Germline V CDR1 and CDR2: KGHSH, LQKENI. From the 5' RACE reads, TCRdb called clonotypes with MiXCR, one entry per CDR3 protein. The sample consists of some 80,000 distinct CDR3 sequences, over 4% of them appearing once. At least ten counts were recorded for this clonotype. The V and J genes are TRBV18 and TRBJ2-7; no reliable D call. Sequencing was performed on whole blood, taken at baseline. The receptor comes from an adult who was a healthcare worker with PCR-confirmed SARS-CoV-2 infection or an uninfected control (not recorded which). The CDR3, as DNA: TGTGCCAGCTCATCTGACTACGAGCAGTACTTC. Its translation: CASSSDYEQYF. Filled out from reference TRBV18 and TRBJ2-7, the complete variable domain reads NAGVMQNPRHLVRRRGQEARLRCSPMKGHSHVYWYRQLPEEGLKFMVYLQKENIIDESGMPKERFSAEFPKEGPSILRIQQVVRGDSAAYFCASSSDYEQYFGPGTRLTVT.